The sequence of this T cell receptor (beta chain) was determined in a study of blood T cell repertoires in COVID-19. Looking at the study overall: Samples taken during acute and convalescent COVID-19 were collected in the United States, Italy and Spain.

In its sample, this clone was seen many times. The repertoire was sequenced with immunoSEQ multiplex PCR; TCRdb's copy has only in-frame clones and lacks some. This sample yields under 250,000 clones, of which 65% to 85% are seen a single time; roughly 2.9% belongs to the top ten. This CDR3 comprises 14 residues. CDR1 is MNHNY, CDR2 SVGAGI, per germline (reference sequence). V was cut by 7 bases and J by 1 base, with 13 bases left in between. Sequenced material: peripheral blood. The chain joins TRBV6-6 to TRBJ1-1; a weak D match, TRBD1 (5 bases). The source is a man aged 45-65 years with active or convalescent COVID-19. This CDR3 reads CASTQPGENTEAFF. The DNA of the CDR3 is TGTGCCAGCACCCAACCGGGGGAGAACACTGAAGCTTTCTTT.